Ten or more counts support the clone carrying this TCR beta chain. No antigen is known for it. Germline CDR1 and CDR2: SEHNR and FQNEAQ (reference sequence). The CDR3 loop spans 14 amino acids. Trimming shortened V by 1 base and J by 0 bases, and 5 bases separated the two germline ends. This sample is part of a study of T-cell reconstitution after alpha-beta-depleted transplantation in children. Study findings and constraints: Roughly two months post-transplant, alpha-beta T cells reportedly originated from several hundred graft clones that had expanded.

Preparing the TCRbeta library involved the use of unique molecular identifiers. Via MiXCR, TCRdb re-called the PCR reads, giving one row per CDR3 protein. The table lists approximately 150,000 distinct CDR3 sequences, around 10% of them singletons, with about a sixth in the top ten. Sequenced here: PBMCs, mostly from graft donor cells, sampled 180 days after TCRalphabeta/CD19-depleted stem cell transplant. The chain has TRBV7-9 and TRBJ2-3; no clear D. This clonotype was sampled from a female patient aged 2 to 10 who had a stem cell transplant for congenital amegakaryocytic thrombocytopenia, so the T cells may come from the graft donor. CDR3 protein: CASSLDASTDTQYF. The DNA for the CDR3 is TGTGCCAGCAGCTTAGATGCTAGCACAGATACGCAGTATTTT.